There are many counts of the clone carrying this T cell receptor beta chain. From germline, CDR1 is SNHLY and CDR2 FYNNEI. This CDR3 has 14 amino acids. J gave up 5 bases and V 6 bases, and 5 bases lay outside the gene matches. These data originate in a study of T cells after yellow fever vaccination. Via MiXCR, TCRdb re-called the 5' RACE reads, giving one row per CDR3 protein. Here the sample spans approximately 96,000 distinct CDR3 sequences, more than 7.5% being singletons. This sequence joins TRBV2 and TRBJ1-5; 9 bases align to TRBD1. The material was CD8+ T cells not binding an NS4B(214-222) dextramer, sorted from PBMCs, obtained roughly 14 days after the first yellow fever vaccination. This clonotype was sampled from a man younger than 35 who received the YFV17D yellow fever vaccine. CDR3 region: CASRIGQGHQPQHF. CDR3 DNA: TGTGCCAGCAGGATTGGACAGGGGCATCAGCCCCAGCATTTT.